This entry features one T cell receptor (beta chain) sequence. Its antigen remains unidentified. The sample is drawn from a study of T cells in Graves' hyperthyroidism and ophthalmopathy. Findings and limits, study-wide: Ophthalmopathy cases were set apart from stable hyperthyroidism by a 13 V-J model.

Investigators excluded patients with uncontrolled infection, other autoimmune disease, pregnancy or lactation. Orbital computed tomography, thyroid ultrasound, serum thyroxine and TRAb, and clinical symptoms together informed the diagnoses. Germline assignment: CDR1 SQVTM and CDR2 ANQGSEA. CDR3 length equals 13 residues. The V end was cut by 4 bases, the J end by 6 bases, with 15 bases between. Amplified TCR beta CDR3 regions came from RNA transcripts. Initially, a first-round RT-PCR of the TCR CDR3 employed the HTBI primer set. Via MiXCR, TCRdb re-called the multiplex PCR reads, giving one row per CDR3 protein. The sample yields over 700,000 distinct CDR3 sequences, over 35% seen once.

The gene calls are TRBV29-1 and TRBJ1-2, with a weak D call TRBD1 (6 bases). The sequenced material came from blood. The source of this sequence is a man aged 18 to 29 with Graves' hyperthyroidism. CDR3 region: CSVGRDTDDGYTF. The CDR3 nucleotides read TGCAGCGTTGGGAGGGACACCGACGATGGCTACACCTTC.